Detailed here is one T cell receptor (beta chain). Its cognate antigen is unknown. For TCRbeta, the library was prepared with unique molecular identifiers. TCRdb analysed the PCR reads with MiXCR anew, one entry per CDR3 protein. This sample has about 580,000 distinct CDR3 sequences, with 23% found just once. Germline CDR1 reads SQVTM; CDR2 reads ANQGSEA. Trimming stripped 2 bases from V and 0 bases from J, with 10 bases between. CDR3 length: 14 residues. The entry originates in a study of T-cell reconstitution after alpha-beta-depleted transplantation in children. Points from the study as a whole: Fresh T-cell production supplied most of the T-cell counts and diversity seen one year after transplant. High day-60 TCRbeta diversity in some patients came from surviving recipient T cells and thymic progenitors.

The starting material was PBMCs, mostly from graft donor cells, obtained 360 days after TCRalphabeta/CD19-depleted stem cell transplant. The chain is built from TRBV29-1 and TRBJ1-1; D is ambiguous. This clonotype was obtained from a boy under two years old who had a stem cell transplant for acute myeloid leukemia, so the T cells may come from the graft donor. The CDR3 is CSVEPVLLNTEAFF. The CDR3 DNA reads TGCAGCGTTGAACCCGTTTTATTGAACACTGAAGCTTTCTTT.